This TCR beta chain is drawn from a study of T-cell memory formation after mild COVID-19. In the study overall: Clusters of TCRs were largely donor specific. Study-wide points: Pre-infection memory harbored some responding clones, suggesting cross-reactive memory joined. Whereas later expanders leaned CD4+, clones contracting day 15 to 85 showed a balanced CD4/CD8 makeup.

This CDR3 is built from 13 residues. V was cut by 1 base and J by 6 bases, with 10 bases left in between. In germline, CDR1 is SGHVS, CDR2 FQNEAQ. As concerns this clonotype: Its antigen is undetermined.

After 5'RACE with constant-segment primers, TCR alpha and TCR beta cDNA libraries carrying sample barcodes and UMIs were obtained. Each CDR3 protein gets one entry after TCRdb re-called the 5' RACE reads with MiXCR. The table records nearly 350,000 distinct CDR3 sequences, over 10% of them present only once. What was sequenced was PBMCs or a T cell subset sorted from them (not recorded which). The TCR sequence derives from a man aged 18-30 years who had mild COVID-19 (a few samples of this study predate the infection). Cell type and time point are not known. The chain employs TRBV7-8 and TRBJ2-7; D possibly corresponds to TRBD1 (6 bases). The CDR3 nucleotides are TGTGCCAGCAGCTTAGAATACAGGGTCGAGCAGTACGTC. Protein: CASSLEYRVEQYV.